These 10 T cell receptor beta chains were sequenced from one sample in a study of Graves' ophthalmopathy and Graves' hyperthyroidism. TCR beta CDR3 regions were amplified from RNA transcripts. An initial RT-PCR round employing HTBI primers preceded a second-round multiplex PCR. TCRdb reprocessed the multiplex PCR reads via MiXCR and lists one record per CDR3 protein. This sample has over 650,000 distinct CDR3 sequences, with over 40% found just once. The sequencing input was peripheral blood. These receptors were collected from an adult man with Graves' ophthalmopathy.

CDR3 DNA: TGCAGCGTTGTCGGCAGGGCGGCGGGCACTGAAGCTTTCTTT. It encodes CSVVGRAAGTEAFF. The rearrangement links TRBV29-1 to TRBJ1-1, with D tentatively TRBD1 (5 bases). The CDR3 has 14 residues. The germline gives CDR1 SQVTM, CDR2 ANQGSEA. V lost 4 bases and J lost 4, with 16 bases in between.

Regarding this clonotype: A much larger clone sits a single nucleotide away, making a read error possible. The rearrangement joins TRBV2 to TRBJ2-7; possible D gene TRBD2, 5 bases. The CDR3 is 14 amino acids. V lost 1 base and J 4 bases, leaving 11 bases between the germline ends. CDR1 and CDR2 (germline): SNHLY, FYNNEI. CDR3 sequence: CASSEERADYEQYF. The DNA of the CDR3 is TGTGCCAGCAGTGAAGAGAGGGCAGATTACGAGCAGTACTTC.

This clonotype was detected ten times or more. The V gene is TRBV19, the J gene TRBJ1-5; 8 bases agree with TRBD1. Germline-derived CDR1 and CDR2 are LNHDA and SQIVND (reference sequence). The CDR3 is 15 amino acids. V gave up 3 bases and J gave up 2 bases; unmatched junction bases: 3. CDR3 in amino acids: CASSIQGAGNQPQHF. The CDR3 nucleotides are TGTGCCAGTAGTATCCAGGGGGCTGGCAATCAGCCCCAGCATTTT. Looking up the rest from reference TRBV19 and TRBJ1-5 gives the full variable domain: DGGITQSPKYLFRKEGQNVTLSCEQNLNHDAMYWYRQDPGQGLRLIYYSQIVNDFQKGDIAEGYSVSREKKESFPLTVTSAQKNPTAFYLCASSIQGAGNQPQHFGDGTRLSIL.

Points on this clonotype: Being one base from a much bigger clone, this may be a read error. The chain carries TRBV19 and TRBJ2-5; D is possibly TRBD2 (7 bases). From germline, CDR1 is LNHDA and CDR2 SQIVND (reference sequence). V was cut by 9 bases and J by 5 bases, with 22 bases left in between. The CDR3 runs 15 residues. CDR3 sequence (DNA): TGTGCCAGCTCAAAAGGGGGGGGTGAAATGGAGACCCAGTACTTC. Its translation is CASSKGGGEMETQYF.

This clonotype was observed many times. V usage is TRBV20-1 and J usage is TRBJ1-5, with D possibly being TRBD1 (5 bases). Trimming removed 1 base at V and 1 base at J, with 20 bases between. The germline V gene has CDR1 DFQATT and CDR2 SNEGSKA (reference sequence). This CDR3 spans 18 amino acids. The CDR3 loop is CSARVSRAGRISNQPQHF. CDR3 nucleotides: TGCAGTGCTAGAGTGTCTCGGGCAGGGCGGATCAGCAATCAGCCCCAGCATTTT.

The rearrangement uses TRBV2 and TRBJ2-1; D remains unclear. The CDR3 runs to 11 residues. Germline V gives CDR1 SNHLY, CDR2 FYNNEI. V was cut by 6 bases and J by 10 bases, with 10 bases left in between. The CDR3 is CASSPEVEQFF. CDR3 nucleotide sequence: TGTGCCAGCAGCCCTGAGGTGGAGCAGTTCTTC.

CDR3 residues: CASSLFHGTGSTEAFF. CDR3 coding DNA: TGTGCCAGCAGCTTATTCCACGGGACAGGGAGCACTGAAGCTTTCTTT. V usage is TRBV7-2 and J usage is TRBJ1-1; 9 bases are a match to TRBD1. Germline V gene data show CDR1 as SGHTA and CDR2 as FQGNSA. After removal of 2 bases from V and 4 bases from J, the junction contained 8 bases not matched to a gene. This CDR3 spans 16 amino acids.

The chain links TRBV10-3 to TRBJ2-7; 7 bases align to TRBD1. The CDR3 loop spans 15 amino acids. CDR1 and CDR2 from the germline V gene are ENHRY and SYGVKD. V gave up 4 bases and J gave up 6 bases; unmatched junction bases: 12. As DNA, the CDR3 is TGTGCCATCAGTGCTCACGACAGGGCCCTTGGCGAGCAGTACTTC. It encodes CAISAHDRALGEQYF.

This clonotype has more than one count but fewer than ten. J is TRBJ2-7 and V is TRBV11-2; 7 nucleotides line up with TRBD1. V trimming: 5 bases; J trimming: 1 base; junction bases outside the gene matches: 11. Germline V gene data show CDR1 as SGHAT and CDR2 as FQNNGV. CDR3 size: 16 residues. CDR3 loop: CASSDSTGTVSYEQYF. The CDR3 bases are TGTGCCAGCAGCGATTCTACCGGGACAGTATCCTACGAGCAGTACTTC.

This clonotype was seen a few times. One end of the junction fails to match germline, which may point to a read error. The chain couples TRBV10-3 to TRBJ1-1, with D unresolved. The CDR3 runs to 14 residues. Germline values: CDR1 ENHRY, CDR2 SYGVKD. The CDR3, as DNA: TGTGCCAGCAGTCTCCGACCCGAGTACACTGAAGCTTTCTTT. Its translation is CASSLRPEYTEAFF.